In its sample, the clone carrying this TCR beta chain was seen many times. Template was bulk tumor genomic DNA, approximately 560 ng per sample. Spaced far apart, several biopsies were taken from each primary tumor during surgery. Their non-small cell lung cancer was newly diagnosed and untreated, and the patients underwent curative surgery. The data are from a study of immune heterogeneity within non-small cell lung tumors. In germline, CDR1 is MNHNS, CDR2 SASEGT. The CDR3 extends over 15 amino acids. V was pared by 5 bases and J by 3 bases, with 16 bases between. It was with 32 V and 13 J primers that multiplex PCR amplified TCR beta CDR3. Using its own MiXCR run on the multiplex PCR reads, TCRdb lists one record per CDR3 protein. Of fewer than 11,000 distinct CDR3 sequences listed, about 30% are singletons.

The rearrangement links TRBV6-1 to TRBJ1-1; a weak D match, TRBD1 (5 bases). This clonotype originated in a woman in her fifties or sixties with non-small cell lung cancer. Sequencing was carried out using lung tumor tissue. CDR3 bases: TGTGCCAGCAGTCCTTTTCAGGGATATTACACTGAAGCTTTCTTT. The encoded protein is CASSPFQGYYTEAFF.